Below, 29 T cell receptor beta chains from the same sample are listed, as sequenced in a study of blood T cells in healthy people across ages. Next came a second PCR, run for about 7 to 11 cycles, which used a sample-barcoded 5' primer along with a J-beta primer mix. TCRdb fed the 5' RACE reads into MiXCR, producing one record per CDR3 protein. The table shows 1.2 million to 1.5 million distinct CDR3 sequences, with 40% to 50% occurring only once. Sequencing used blood. The receptors derive from a woman between 18 and 30 years old in good health.

About this clonotype: A junction end diverges from the germline sequence, so it may reflect a read error. The chain links TRBV7-2 to TRBJ2-1; TRBD2 matches 12 bases. This CDR3 spans 18 amino acids. Germline values: CDR1 SGHTA, CDR2 FQGNSA. CDR3 sequence reads: CACSSPSRLAGDTDEQFF. DNA for the CDR3: TGTGCCTGCAGCTCCCCTTCACGACTAGCGGGAGATACGGATGAGCAGTTCTTC.

This clonotype was counted between two and nine times. The CDR3 DNA is TGTGCCAGCAGCTTGAGTCTAGCGGACACCTACGAGCAGTACTTC. This codes for CASSLSLADTYEQYF. The chain employs TRBV7-9 and TRBJ2-7, with 7 bases fitting TRBD2. Germline assignment: CDR1 SEHNR and CDR2 FQNEAQ (reference sequence). The V segment lost 3 bases and the J segment 2 bases; nucleotides outside the gene matches: 7. CDR3 size: 15 residues.

As regards this clonotype: This sequence may be a read error, since a much larger clone differs from it by one base. This CDR3 reads CASSQATGANQPQHF. CDR3 nucleotide sequence: TGTGCCAGCAGCCAAGCGACAGGGGCGAATCAGCCCCAGCATTTT. The gene calls are TRBV3-1 and TRBJ1-5; 8 bases line up with TRBD1. This CDR3 region has 15 residues. Germline CDR1 and CDR2: LGHDT and YNNKEL (reference sequence). Trimming took 1 base from V and 4 from J; bases not matched to a gene: 3. The full variable domain, completed using reference TRBV3-1 and TRBJ1-5, is DTAVSQTPKYLVTQMGNDKSIKCEQNLGHDTMYWYKQDSKKFLKIMFSYNNKELIINETVPNRFSPKSPDKAHLNLHINSLELGDSAVYFCASSQATGANQPQHFGDGTRLSIL.

This clonotype occurred a few times. The rearrangement uses TRBV6-5 and TRBJ1-5, with TRBD1 as a possible D gene (5 bases). Deletions cut 10 bases from V and 5 bases from J, with 18 bases between. In germline, CDR1 is MNHEY, CDR2 SVGAGI. The CDR3 consists of 14 residues. The CDR3: CATSEDIQDQPQHF. The CDR3 region has the DNA TGTGCCACCTCAGAGGACATCCAGGATCAGCCCCAGCATTTT.

In this sample, this clonotype turned up many times. The rearrangement joins TRBV12-3 or TRBV12-4 to TRBJ2-7; 7 bases align to TRBD2. This CDR3 is built from 19 residues. J lost 0 bases, V lost 5 bases, and 19 bases had no gene match. The CDR3 region has the DNA TGTGCCAGCAGTCCCGGTTTGTCTAGCGGACCTAGGAGCTCCTACGAGCAGTACTTC. This codes for CASSPGLSSGPRSSYEQYF.

The rearrangement links TRBV6-1 to TRBJ1-2, with TRBD1 matching 8 bases. CDR1 is MNHNS and CDR2 is SASEGT in the germline V gene. The CDR3 spans 14 residues. V gave up 6 bases and J gave up 3 bases; unmatched junction bases: 6. CDR3 region: CASRYTGGDYGYTF. The CDR3 DNA follows: TGTGCCAGCAGGTATACAGGGGGAGACTATGGCTACACCTTC.

The CDR3 DNA follows: TGCGCCAGCAGCCAAGGGCGTGCTGAAGATACGCAGTATTTT. Its protein is CASSQGRAEDTQYF. The genes are TRBV4-1 and TRBJ2-3, with D unresolved. CDR1 is MGHRA, CDR2 YSYEKL, per germline. This CDR3 comprises 14 residues. Trimming pared 1 base from V and 5 bases from J, leaving 10 bases between.

This clonotype was detected ten times or more. The gene calls are TRBV25-1 and TRBJ2-3; TRBD2 matches 10 bases. The CDR3 totals 16 residues. Germline CDR1 is MGHDK and CDR2 is SYGVNS. Trimming at V came to 6 bases and at J to 0 bases, leaving 6 bases not matched to a gene. CDR3 region: CASSPGLAESTDTQYF. The CDR3 region has the DNA TGTGCCAGCAGCCCAGGACTAGCGGAAAGCACAGATACGCAGTATTTT.

This clonotype showed up many times. The chain uses TRBV28 and TRBJ1-5, with D maybe TRBD1 (6 bases). The germline V gene encodes CDR1 MDHEN and CDR2 SYDVKM. The CDR3 has 16 residues. Between the trimmed V and J ends, which lost 4 bases and 6 bases, there was a span of 19 bases. CDR3: CASSSLSWGGAQPQHF. The CDR3 DNA reads as TGTGCCAGCAGTTCATTATCATGGGGGGGGGCTCAGCCCCAGCATTTT.

This chain links TRBV30 with TRBJ2-7, with a weak D call TRBD2 (5 bases). Germline-derived CDR1 and CDR2 are GTSNPN and SVGIG (reference sequence). The V and J ends lost 0 bases and 1 base respectively, with 10 bases between them. The CDR3 sequence is 14 residues long. The CDR3 loop reads CAWSVPSGSYEQYF. The CDR3 nucleotides read TGTGCCTGGAGTGTACCATCGGGGTCCTACGAGCAGTACTTC.

The V call is TRBV3-1, the J call TRBJ1-1, with D possibly TRBD1 on 6 matching bases. The length of the CDR3 is 15 residues. In germline, CDR1 is LGHDT, CDR2 YNNKEL (reference sequence). V lost 4 bases and J 0 bases, leaving 12 bases between the germline ends. The CDR3 here is CASSPTGQLNTEAFF. CDR3 nucleotide sequence: TGTGCCAGCAGCCCCACCGGACAGCTGAACACTGAAGCTTTCTTT.

The V gene is TRBV11-2, the J gene TRBJ1-1, with TRBD1 matching 11 bases. Germline loops: CDR1 SGHAT, CDR2 FQNNGV. Trimming took 4 bases from V and 0 from J; bases not matched to a gene: 1. The length of the CDR3 is 15 residues. CDR3 region: CASSWDRGVNTEAFF. The CDR3 coding sequence is TGTGCCAGCAGCTGGGACAGGGGGGTGAACACTGAAGCTTTCTTT.

The rearrangement uses TRBV20-1 and TRBJ2-1, with 12 bases matching TRBD2. CDR1 is DFQATT, CDR2 SNEGSKA, per germline (reference sequence). The CDR3 covers 15 residues. CDR3: CSGEGGLAGINEQFF. The CDR3 DNA sequence: TGCAGCGGAGAGGGTGGACTAGCGGGAATCAATGAGCAGTTCTTC.

The gene calls are TRBV20-1 and TRBJ1-5, with 10 nucleotides matching TRBD1. Germline CDR1 reads DFQATT; CDR2 reads SNEGSKA (reference sequence). Unmatched junction bases numbered 6, after V lost 5 bases and J lost 2 bases. The CDR3 spans 15 residues. CDR3 loop: CSAGRDRGGNQPQHF. The CDR3 DNA follows: TGCAGTGCTGGGCGGGACAGGGGCGGCAATCAGCCCCAGCATTTT.

The gene calls are TRBV7-6 and TRBJ2-4; 7 bases are shared with TRBD2. Germline trimming cut 5 bases from V and 13 bases from J; bases unmatched to any gene: 11. There are 13 residues in the CDR3. Germline V lookup: CDR1 SGHVS, CDR2 FNYEAQ. The CDR3 DNA sequence: TGTGCCAGCAGCCCCGGACTAGTCCAACGCCAGTACTTC. This sequence encodes CASSPGLVQRQYF.

The rearrangement links TRBV2 to TRBJ2-7; no reliable D call. The germline gives CDR1 SNHLY, CDR2 FYNNEI. The CDR3 runs 12 residues. Between the trimmed V and J ends, which lost 7 bases and 3 bases, there was a span of 10 bases. DNA for the CDR3: TGTGCCAGCAACCCCAACGACTACGAGCAGTACTTC. This encodes CASNPNDYEQYF.

This clonotype was seen more than once but under ten times. A read error may produce the germline difference seen at one junction end. The chain carries TRBV4-2 and TRBJ2-1; 7 bases agree with TRBD2. This CDR3 has 17 amino acids. Germline loops: CDR1 LGHNA, CDR2 YNFKEQ. CDR3 coding DNA: TGTGTCAGCAGCCAAGATCTGGGGGGGAGCTCCTACAATGAGCAGTTCTTC. Translation gives CVSSQDLGGSSYNEQFF.

The chain recombines TRBV3-1 with TRBJ2-5; the match to TRBD2 covers 10 bases. V shed 9 bases, J shed 11 bases, and the junction held 12 bases outside the gene matches. Per germline, CDR1 LGHDT and CDR2 YNNKEL (reference sequence). The CDR3 consists of 13 residues. The CDR3 DNA is TGTGCCAGTGTAGCGGGGGGCTACGGGGAGCAGTACTTC. It codes for CASVAGGYGEQYF.

This chain connects TRBV12-3 or TRBV12-4 to TRBJ1-1; no clear D gene. V lost 3 bases to trimming and J lost 0 bases, with 11 bases between them. This CDR3 has 15 residues. CDR3 region: CASSFVGQLNTEAFF. CDR3 nucleotides: TGTGCCAGCAGTTTCGTAGGGCAGTTGAACACTGAAGCTTTCTTT.

The rearrangement links TRBV6-2 or TRBV6-3 to TRBJ2-7; D remains unclear. The CDR3 is made up of 12 amino acids. V gave up 5 bases and J gave up 3 bases, with 8 bases separating them. Germline CDR1 MNHEY, CDR2 SVGEGT. The CDR3 loop is CASSNSVYEQYF. The CDR3 DNA follows: TGTGCCAGCAGTAATTCGGTCTACGAGCAGTACTTC.

The V call is TRBV7-9, the J call TRBJ2-7; weak D call: TRBD2 (6 bases). The CDR3 consists of 12 residues. Trimming removed 3 bases at V and 6 bases at J, with 9 bases between. Looked up from germline, CDR1 is SEHNR and CDR2 is FQNEAQ (reference sequence). The CDR3 sequence: CASSFSGGEQYF. Written as DNA, the CDR3 is TGTGCCAGCAGCTTTAGCGGCGGCGAGCAGTACTTC.

This clonotype appeared a few times. The chain couples TRBV27 to TRBJ1-5; the D gene is possibly TRBD1 (5 bases). V lost 10 bases and J 2 bases, leaving 21 bases between the germline ends. From germline, CDR1 is MNHEY and CDR2 SMNVEV (reference sequence). CDR3 length: 16 residues. For the CDR3, the DNA is TGTGCCACTTCTAGCAACGGGGGGGGTGGCAATCAGCCCCAGCATTTT. It specifies CATSSNGGGGNQPQHF.

The rearrangement joins TRBV10-3 to TRBJ1-2; no firm D call. CDR1 is ENHRY, CDR2 SYGVKD, per germline. Deletions cut 6 bases from V and 3 bases from J, with 5 bases between. The CDR3 extends over 11 amino acids. CDR3: CAISQDYGYTF. The DNA of the CDR3 is TGTGCCATCAGCCAAGACTATGGCTACACCTTC.

The gene calls are TRBV20-1 and TRBJ1-2; D might be TRBD1 (6 bases). This CDR3 contains 14 residues. Trimming cost V 4 bases and J 2 bases, with 14 bases left between them. The germline V gene encodes CDR1 DFQATT and CDR2 SNEGSKA (reference sequence). The CDR3 reads CSAIIGQLNYGYTF. The CDR3 DNA follows: TGCAGTGCTATTATAGGACAGTTAAACTATGGCTACACCTTC.

This clonotype has a handful of counts. CDR3 DNA: TGTGCCAGCGTTAAGGACAGGGAGGGCGGCTACACCTTC. This gives the protein CASVKDREGGYTF. The gene calls are TRBV4-2 and TRBJ1-2; 8 bases agree with TRBD1. The junction had 10 bases not matched to a gene; V was cut back by 8 bases and J by 8 bases. Germline CDR1 and CDR2: LGHNA and YNFKEQ. The CDR3 loop spans 13 amino acids.

J is TRBJ2-2 and V is TRBV7-3; a possible D gene is TRBD2 (5 bases). Per germline, CDR1 SGHTA and CDR2 FQGTGA. Deletions cut 4 bases from V and 4 bases from J, with 10 bases between. The CDR3 consists of 14 residues. For the CDR3, the DNA is TGTGCCAGCAGCTCGTACCGGGGCACCGGGGAGCTGTTTTTT. Translating gives CASSSYRGTGELFF.

This clonotype occurred once. This CDR3 reads CASSLQAGTYNEQFF. The CDR3 nucleotides read TGTGCCAGCAGCTTACAAGCGGGAACATACAATGAGCAGTTCTTC. The rearrangement uses TRBV7-3 and TRBJ2-1, with 7 bases lining up with TRBD2. Germline V CDR1 and CDR2: SGHTA, FQGTGA. Unmatched junction bases numbered 5, after V lost 2 bases and J lost 4 bases. CDR3 length: 15 residues.

Ten or more counts support this clonotype. The chain links TRBV29-1 to TRBJ2-1; 8 bases are a match to TRBD2. Per the germline V gene, CDR1 is SQVTM and CDR2 is ANQGSEA. V was clipped by 4 bases and J by 0 bases; unmatched bases: 5. The CDR3 consists of 15 residues. CDR3 sequence reads: CSVVPGGYSYNEQFF. The CDR3 DNA reads as TGCAGCGTTGTCCCGGGAGGGTACTCCTACAATGAGCAGTTCTTC.

The rearrangement uses TRBV21-1 and TRBJ2-4; the table's D gene call, TRBD2, was not cross checked with the DNA. TRBV21-1 corresponds to a pseudogene. The CDR3 totals 15 residues. CDR3 bases: TGTGCCAGCAGCAAAGGATCTGGCCCAGGCGGGGAGCAGTACTTC. Translated: CASSKGSGPGGEQYF.